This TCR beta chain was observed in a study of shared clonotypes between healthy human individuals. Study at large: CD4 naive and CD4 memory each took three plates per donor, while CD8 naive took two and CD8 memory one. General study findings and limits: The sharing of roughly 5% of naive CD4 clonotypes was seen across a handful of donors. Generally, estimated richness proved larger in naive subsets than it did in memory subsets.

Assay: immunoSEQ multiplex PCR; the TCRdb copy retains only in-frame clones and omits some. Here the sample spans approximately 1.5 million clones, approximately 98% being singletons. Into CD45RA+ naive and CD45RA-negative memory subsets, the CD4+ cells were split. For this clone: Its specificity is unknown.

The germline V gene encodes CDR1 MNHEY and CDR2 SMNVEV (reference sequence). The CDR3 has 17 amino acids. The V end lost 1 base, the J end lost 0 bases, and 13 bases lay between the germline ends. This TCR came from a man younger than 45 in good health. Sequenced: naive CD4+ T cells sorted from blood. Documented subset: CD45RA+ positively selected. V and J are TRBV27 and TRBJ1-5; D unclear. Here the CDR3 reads CASSLFGDPYSNQPQHF. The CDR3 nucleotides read TGTGCCAGCAGTTTATTCGGAGACCCGTATAGCAATCAGCCCCAGCATTTT.